This TCR beta chain was found in a study of blood T cell repertoires in COVID-19. Study in general: T cells, B-cell-depleted T cells, or PBMCs provided the cDNA or gDNA that served as material.

Some clones are missing from TCRdb's copy, which holds only in-frame ones; the method was immunoSEQ multiplex PCR. The sample has 240,000 or so clones, 70% to 90% seen once; the top ten hold 0.99%. Sequencing input: peripheral blood. This receptor was identified in a woman aged 40 to 50 who had recovered from COVID-19.

CDR3 DNA: TGTGCCAGCACCCCTTGGGACAGGAATGAGCAGTTCTTC. This translates into CASTPWDRNEQFF. This sequence joins TRBV7-2 and TRBJ2-1, with 8 positions matching TRBD1. Germline CDR1 is SGHTA and CDR2 is FQGNSA. V lost 7 bases, J lost 7 bases, and 6 bases stayed unmatched. This CDR3 has 13 residues. The entire variable domain, with the rest obtained from reference TRBV7-2 and TRBJ2-1, is as follows: GAGVSQSPSNKVTEKGKDVELRCDPISGHTALYWYRQSLGQGLEFLIYFQGNSAPDKSGLPSDRFSAERTGGSVSTLTIQRTQQEDSAVYLCASTPWDRNEQFFGPGTRLTVL.